The 4 T cell receptor beta chains below were found in one sample sequenced in a study of blood T cell repertoires in COVID-19. The protocol was immunoSEQ multiplex PCR, while the TCRdb copy is restricted to in-frame clones and leaves out a portion. The repertoire holds about 320,000 clones, with over 75% as singletons. Sequenced material: PBMCs or T cells enriched from blood (not recorded which). These receptors were taken from a woman aged 18-35 years who had recovered from COVID-19.

V and J are TRBV15 and TRBJ1-2, with D possibly being TRBD1 (6 bases). The CDR3 totals 13 residues. Looked up from germline, CDR1 is LNHNV and CDR2 is YYDKDF (reference sequence). The germline V and J ends were trimmed by 4 bases and 8 bases, with 14 bases remaining between them. CDR3 region: CATSTNGGIGYTF. The CDR3, as DNA: TGTGCCACCAGCACCAATGGGGGCATAGGCTACACCTTC.

The V gene is TRBV27, the J gene TRBJ1-1; tentative D call: TRBD1 (5 bases). The ends were cut back, 3 bases at V and 3 bases at J, with 11 bases in the middle. The CDR3 sequence is 14 residues long. The germline V gene encodes CDR1 MNHEY and CDR2 SMNVEV (reference sequence). CDR3: CASSLQGGDTEAFF. As DNA, the CDR3 is TGTGCCAGCAGTTTGCAGGGCGGAGACACTGAAGCTTTCTTT.

The gene calls are TRBV6-1 and TRBJ1-6, with 7 positions matching TRBD1. The ends lost 4 bases at V and 0 bases at J; junction bases unmatched: 12. There are 19 residues in the CDR3. Germline V lookup: CDR1 MNHNS, CDR2 SASEGT. The CDR3 protein is CASSARDSPLSSYNSPLHF. In DNA form, the CDR3 reads TGTGCCAGCAGTGCTCGGGACAGTCCTTTGAGCTCCTATAATTCACCCCTCCACTTT.

V gene TRBV3-1 (or the pseudogene TRBV3-2) combines with J gene TRBJ1-2, with 7 bases identical to TRBD1. The CDR3 sequence is 13 residues long. Germline values: CDR1 LGHDT, CDR2 YNNKEL (reference sequence). V gave up 4 bases and J gave up 7 bases; unmatched junction bases: 6. The CDR3 region is CASSPDRARGYTF. DNA of the CDR3: TGTGCCAGCAGCCCAGACAGGGCTCGTGGCTACACCTTC.